This is a list of T cell receptor beta chains from one sample in a study of T cells in Graves' hyperthyroidism and ophthalmopathy. TCRdb passed the multiplex PCR reads through MiXCR, listing each CDR3 protein once. This table holds some 440,000 distinct CDR3 sequences, around 14% found once. Sequencing was performed on blood. The receptors were sampled from a woman under 30 with Graves' hyperthyroidism. The CDR3 runs from the conserved cysteine through the conserved F or W. D genes are given only for firm matches. Where a row states a size, it is once, few, many or the class of an expanded clone; other rows omit it.

v_gene	abundance	j_gene	d_gene	CDR3aa	CDR3nt
TRBV30	many	TRBJ2-7	TRBD2	CACKREGFKQYF	TGTGCCTGTAAGAGGGAGGGCTTCAAGCAGTACTTC
TRBV10-3	many	TRBJ2-1	TRBD2	CAITPGGRKDEQFF	TGTGCCATCACCCCGGGCGGGAGGAAAGATGAGCAGTTCTTC
TRBV2	many	TRBJ1-1	NA	CASSEGEWRAFF	TGTGCCAGCAGTGAAGGGGAATGGAGAGCTTTCTTT
TRBV9	many	TRBJ1-6	NA	CASSVGPGMGDSPLHF	TGTGCCAGCAGCGTAGGTCCGGGGATGGGTGATTCACCCCTCCACTTT
TRBV4-1	NA	TRBJ2-2	NA	CASSQGGYNTGELFF	TGCGCCAGCAGCCAAGGAGGGTACAACACCGGGGAGCTGTTTTTT
TRBV9	few	TRBJ2-2	TRBD2	CASSLSSGSYTGELFF	TGTGCCAGCAGCTTATCTAGCGGGAGTTACACCGGGGAGCTGTTTTTT
TRBV18	many	TRBJ1-2	TRBD1	CASWDSFNYGYTF	TGTGCCAGCTGGGACAGCTTTAACTATGGCTACACCTTC
TRBV29-1	NA	TRBJ1-4	NA	CRRKGAAGLARGEKLFF	TGCAGGCGTAAAGGGGCAGCCGGACTAGCAAGGGGTGAAAAACTGTTTTTT
TRBV18	many	TRBJ1-2	NA	CASSPPEELGYTF	TGTGCCAGCTCACCACCTGAGGAGTTAGGCTACACCTTC
TRBV12-3/TRBV12-4	many	TRBJ1-2	NA	CASSLGVHGYTF	TGTGCCAGCAGTTTAGGGGTACATGGCTACACCTTC
TRBV7-9	NA	TRBJ2-2	NA	CASSLGLVDTGELFF	TGTGCCAGCAGCTTAGGGCTAGTGGACACCGGGGAGCTGTTTTTT
TRBV24-1	NA	TRBJ2-3	TRBD2	CATSDPQGTSGGSDTQYF	TGTGCCACCAGTGATCCGCAGGGGACTAGCGGTGGATCAGATACGCAGTATTTT
TRBV12-3/TRBV12-4	few	TRBJ1-4	NA	CASRGGGGSEKLFF	TGTGCCAGCAGGGGGGGAGGCGGGAGTGAAAAACTGTTTTTT
TRBV12-3/TRBV12-4	once	TRBJ2-2	NA	CASSLLPLGGELFF	TGTGCCAGCAGTTTGCTCCCTTTAGGCGGGGAGCTGTTTTTT
TRBV5-8	few	TRBJ2-1	TRBD2	CASSLYPAGGTYNEQFF	TGTGCCAGCAGCTTGTATCCAGCGGGAGGTACCTACAATGAGCAGTTCTTC
TRBV2	many	TRBJ1-2	TRBD1	CASSEPGTGNYGYTF	TGTGCCAGCAGTGAACCTGGGACAGGGAACTATGGCTACACCTTC
TRBV6-5	many	TRBJ1-2	NA	CASSYSPGDALGYTF	TGTGCCAGCAGTTACTCGCCAGGGGACGCCTTAGGCTACACCTTC
TRBV6-1	many	TRBJ2-7	TRBD2	CASSENGGDPSYEQYF	TGTGCCAGCAGTGAAAATGGGGGGGATCCCTCCTACGAGCAGTACTTC
TRBV28	many	TRBJ2-1	TRBD2	CATRRGSGAVGNEQFF	TGTGCCACTCGAAGGGGAAGCGGGGCGGTAGGGAATGAGCAGTTCTTC
TRBV5-5	NA	TRBJ2-7	NA	CASSSYSAVPYEQYF	TGTGCCAGCAGCTCGTACTCGGCCGTCCCCTACGAGCAGTACTTC
TRBV12-3/TRBV12-4	many	TRBJ2-5	NA	CASLGEGGETQYF	TGTGCCAGCCTGGGGGAAGGGGGAGAGACCCAGTACTTC
TRBV3-1	many	TRBJ1-1	TRBD1	CASSRTGNTEAFF	TGTGCCAGCAGCCGGACAGGGAACACTGAAGCTTTCTTT
TRBV18	many	TRBJ2-5	NA	CASSPPRGVETQYF	TGTGCCAGCTCACCGCCCCGGGGCGTCGAGACCCAGTACTTC
TRBV5-1	many	TRBJ2-2	NA	CASSHGPPGGELFF	TGCGCCAGCAGCCATGGCCCACCCGGGGGGGAGCTGTTTTTT
TRBV20-1	few	TRBJ1-1	NA	CSAPGAAAGNTEAFF	TGCAGTGCCCCCGGGGCGGCAGCAGGGAACACTGAAGCTTTCTTT
TRBV20-1	NA	TRBJ2-1	TRBD2	CSASGREGLGDEQFF	TGCAGTGCTAGTGGGCGGGAGGGCCTCGGGGATGAGCAGTTCTTC
TRBV20-1	NA	TRBJ2-2	NA	CSARQASGELFF	TGCAGTGCTAGACAGGCTAGCGGGGAGCTGTTTTTT
TRBV2	many	TRBJ1-2	TRBD1	CASKSIVPGQGQDGYTF	TGTGCCAGCAAGTCGATCGTCCCGGGACAGGGACAAGATGGCTACACCTTC
TRBV5-1	many	TRBJ2-1	TRBD1	CASSLVPPYRGRSYNEQFF	TGCGCCAGCAGCTTGGTTCCGCCCTACAGGGGGCGATCCTACAATGAGCAGTTCTTC
TRBV5-1	many	TRBJ2-1	TRBD2	CASSEREKYNEQFF	TGCGCCAGCAGCGAGCGGGAGAAGTACAATGAGCAGTTCTTC
TRBV5-1	many	TRBJ1-2	TRBD1	CASSSLSAGTGSERGSYGYTF	TGCGCCAGCAGCAGCCTTAGCGCCGGGACAGGGTCGGAAAGAGGTTCCTATGGCTACACCTTC
TRBV14	many	TRBJ2-1	NA	CASSPSSGAGSYNEQFF	TGTGCCAGCAGCCCTTCTTCGGGGGCAGGGTCCTACAATGAGCAGTTCTTC
TRBV12-3/TRBV12-4	many	TRBJ2-3	TRBD2	CASSYVAGRTDTQYF	TGTGCCAGCAGCTACGTAGCGGGTCGGACAGATACGCAGTATTTT
TRBV12-3/TRBV12-4	many	TRBJ2-7	TRBD1	CASSGTGVALYEQYF	TGTGCCAGCAGTGGGACAGGGGTCGCACTCTACGAGCAGTACTTC
TRBV9	few	TRBJ2-3	NA	CASSVVGRDTQYF	TGTGCCAGCAGCGTAGTGGGTAGAGATACGCAGTATTTT
TRBV4-1	few	TRBJ2-7	TRBD1	CASSPMGQSLPEQYF	TGCGCCAGCAGTCCTATGGGACAGTCTCTCCCCGAGCAGTACTTC
TRBV6-1	many	TRBJ1-2	NA	CASSPGRNYGYTF	TGTGCCAGCAGCCCGGGACGGAACTATGGCTACACCTTC